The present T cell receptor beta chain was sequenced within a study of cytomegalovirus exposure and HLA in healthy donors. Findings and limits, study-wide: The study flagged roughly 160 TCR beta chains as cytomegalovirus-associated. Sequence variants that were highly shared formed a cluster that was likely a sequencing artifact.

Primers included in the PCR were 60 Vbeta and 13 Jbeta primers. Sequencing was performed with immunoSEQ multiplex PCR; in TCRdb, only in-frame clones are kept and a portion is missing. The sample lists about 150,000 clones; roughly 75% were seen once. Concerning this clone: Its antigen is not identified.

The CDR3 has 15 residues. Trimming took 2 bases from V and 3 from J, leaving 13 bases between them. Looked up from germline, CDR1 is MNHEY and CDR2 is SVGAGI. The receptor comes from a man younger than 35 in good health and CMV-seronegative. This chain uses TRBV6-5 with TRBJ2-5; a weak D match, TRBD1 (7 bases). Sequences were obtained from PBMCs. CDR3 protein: CASSYSGGTEETQYF. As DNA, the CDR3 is TGTGCCAGCAGTTACAGTGGGGGGACAGAAGAGACCCAGTACTTC.